This TCR beta chain was identified during a study of PD-1 blockade in mismatch repair-deficient tumors. Across the whole study: All were previously treated, progressing patients with approximately 12 mismatch repair-deficient cancer types. General study points: After pembrolizumab, tumor-resident clones rose rapidly, then generally contracted before radiologic responses.

This clone has just a few counts. Its antigen is unidentified. Here immunoSEQ multiplex PCR was the method, and the copy in TCRdb shows in-frame clones only, minus some. The profile shows approximately 60,000 clones, roughly 88% of them singletons. The J segment lost 2 bases and the V segment lost 3 bases, leaving 2 bases of the junction unmatched. The CDR3 runs 14 residues. Germline values: CDR1 MGHRA, CDR2 YSYEKL. PCR or immunohistochemistry showed mismatch repair deficiency in every enrolled patient. A few pembrolizumab responders had their TCRs sequenced. The material sequenced was peripheral blood, taken 52 weeks after starting pembrolizumab. The sequence was obtained from an adult with mismatch repair-deficient cancer. This chain uses TRBV4-1 with TRBJ2-7; the match to TRBD1 covers 9 bases. CDR3 sequence: CASSHRTGAYEQYF. The CDR3 DNA reads as TGCGCCAGCAGCCACCGGACAGGGGCCTACGAGCAGTACTTC.